This TCR beta chain came from a study of cytomegalovirus exposure and HLA in healthy donors. Study-level results: The authors reported that TCR beta sequences could predict HLA-A and HLA-B alleles. These predictions were accurate for most subjects in the first cohort.

Trimming left V 7 bases short and J 8 bases short, with 20 bases between. The CDR3 covers 15 residues. Per germline, CDR1 MNHEY and CDR2 SVGAGI. PCR involved 60 Vbeta and 13 Jbeta primers. As processed by the authors: In a later analysis, the count reached approximately 80 million unique TCR beta chains, with around 10 million shared. The method was immunoSEQ multiplex PCR; TCRdb's version includes in-frame clones alone and lacks a portion of them. Clone size and the V and J calls come from that table; the DNA yielded D and trimming. Of 150,000 to 200,000 clones in the sample, 70% to 90% were seen once. With respect to this clone: Antigen: not known.

Sequencing used PBMCs. The V call is TRBV6-5, the J call TRBJ1-4; D might be TRBD1 (5 bases). The clonotype originates from a woman between 18 and 29 years old in good health and CMV-seronegative. DNA of the CDR3: TGTGCCAGCACTACCCGGTGGGGGGTCATGGAAAAACTGTTTTTT. Its protein product is CASTTRWGVMEKLFF.